The 30 T cell receptor beta chains below were found in one sample sequenced in a study of spatial heterogeneity in lung cancer. Stated time point: sample taken at primary tumor resection. TCRdb reprocessed the 5' RACE reads with MiXCR, giving one entry per CDR3 protein. The sample has 20,000 to 25,000 distinct CDR3 sequences, 5% to 7.5% seen once; the top ten hold about 9.4%. Antigen specificity for these receptors is unknown. Study findings and constraints: How many expanded intratumoral alpha and beta TCRs were present tracked the tumor mutation count, which was a count of nonsynonymous mutations.

The specimen comprised lung tumor tissue, sampled at surgery. The receptors were gathered from a male donor with early-stage non-small cell lung cancer.

This clonotype has at least ten counts. V usage is TRBV20-1 and J usage is TRBJ2-7; 8 bases line up with TRBD2. Germline V gene lookup returns CDR1 DFQATT and CDR2 SNEGSKA (reference sequence). The CDR3 runs to 12 residues. After removal of 1 base from V and 10 bases from J, the junction contained 6 bases not matched to a gene. CDR3 sequence reads: CSARGSGDFQYF. The CDR3 DNA reads TGCAGTGCTAGAGGTAGCGGGGATTTCCAGTACTTC.

There are a few counts of this clonotype. This sequence joins TRBV7-2 and TRBJ1-2; 8 nucleotides align to TRBD1. CDR1 and CDR2 (germline): SGHTA, FQGNSA. J gave up 2 bases and V 2 bases, and 4 bases lay outside the gene matches. The CDR3 runs 15 residues. The CDR3 DNA reads TGTGCCAGCAGCTTATCGAGGACAGGGAACTATGGCTACACCTTC. This sequence encodes CASSLSRTGNYGYTF.

This clonotype is deemed medium-sized. The chain joins TRBV5-1 to TRBJ2-7; 7 bases match TRBD2. With 7 bases clipped from V and 2 bases from J, the junction kept 6 bases outside the gene matches. This CDR3 has 13 amino acids. CDR1 is SGHRS and CDR2 is YFSETQ in the germline V gene. Here the CDR3 reads CASGLGPTYEQYF. The CDR3 DNA follows: TGCGCCAGCGGACTAGGTCCAACCTACGAGCAGTACTTC.

This clonotype was detected ten times or more. CDR3 loop: CASSLALAGSNEQFF. The DNA for the CDR3 is TGTGCCAGCAGCTTAGCGCTAGCAGGGTCCAATGAGCAGTTCTTC. The rearrangement links TRBV7-2 to TRBJ2-1, with D perhaps being TRBD1 or TRBD2 (5 bases each). Trimming pared 0 bases from V and 6 bases from J, leaving 12 bases between. Per the germline V gene, CDR1 is SGHTA and CDR2 is FQGNSA. This CDR3 region has 15 residues.

This clonotype appeared many times. This chain uses TRBV12-3 or TRBV12-4 with TRBJ2-7; TRBD1 is a possible D gene (6 bases). The CDR3 has 14 residues. V was trimmed by 3 bases and J by 2 bases, leaving 11 bases between them. The chain's CDR3 is CASSFMGAAYEQYF. The CDR3 DNA is TGTGCCAGCAGTTTTATGGGGGCTGCCTACGAGCAGTACTTC.

V and J are TRBV6-5 and TRBJ2-5; 8 bases agree with TRBD2. The length of the CDR3 is 14 residues. Germline values: CDR1 MNHEY, CDR2 SVGAGI. J was trimmed by 3 bases and V by 10 bases; bases with no gene match: 10. The CDR3 DNA reads as TGTGCCACCCAAGGTGCGGGGGGCAAAGAGACCCAGTACTTC. Amino acids: CATQGAGGKETQYF.

This clonotype was found many times. The chain couples TRBV13 to TRBJ1-1, with D unresolved. This CDR3 is 12 amino acids long. Trimming took off 4 bases at V and 6 bases at J, with 9 bases between the two ends. The germline CDR1 and CDR2 sequences are PRHDT and FYEKMQ (reference sequence). DNA of the CDR3: TGTGCCAGCAGCTCACGTTGGGCTGAAGCTTTCTTT. It is translated as CASSSRWAEAFF.

This clonotype was observed at least ten times. CDR3 sequence (DNA): TGTGCCAGCAGTCCCGGGAATAGCAATCAGCCCCAGCATTTT. Encoded protein: CASSPGNSNQPQHF. The chain uses TRBV27 and TRBJ1-5; no firm D call. V lost 5 bases to trimming and J lost 0 bases, with 8 bases between them. Looked up from germline, CDR1 is MNHEY and CDR2 is SMNVEV (reference sequence). CDR3 length equals 14 residues.

V usage is TRBV27 and J usage is TRBJ1-1, with TRBD1 identical over 7 bases. The CDR3 length is 13 residues. The ends lost 4 bases at V and 5 bases at J; junction bases unmatched: 4. Germline V gene sequence: CDR1 MNHEY, CDR2 SMNVEV (reference sequence). CDR3 nucleotides: TGTGCCAGCAGTTCCCCGGGACAGACTGAAGCTTTCTTT. Its translation: CASSSPGQTEAFF.

The chain couples TRBV5-1 to TRBJ2-4; TRBD1 aligns across 10 bases. The germline V gene has CDR1 SGHRS and CDR2 YFSETQ. This CDR3 contains 16 residues. V shed 0 bases and J 12 bases; nucleotides not matched to a gene: 12. The CDR3 protein is CASSLEAVRDRGAQYF. In DNA, the CDR3 is TGCGCCAGCAGCTTGGAGGCAGTGAGGGACAGGGGAGCTCAGTACTTC.

This clonotype was found many times. The chain recombines TRBV9 with TRBJ2-5; D perhaps matches TRBD2 (5 bases). The CDR3 runs 15 residues. The V gene's germline CDR1 is SGDLS and CDR2 YYNGEE. V lost 0 bases and J 4 bases, leaving 13 bases between the germline ends. For the CDR3, the DNA is TGTGCCAGCAGCGTAGTCACTAGTGGTGGAGAGACCCAGTACTTC. It is translated as CASSVVTSGGETQYF.

This clonotype was detected many times. V is TRBV16 and J is TRBJ2-7; TRBD1 aligns across 7 bases. This CDR3 comprises 15 residues. J was trimmed by 6 bases and V by 0 bases; bases with no gene match: 8. Germline CDR1 and CDR2: KGHSY and FQNENV. The CDR3 DNA follows: TGTGCCAGCAGCCAATCGGCACGACAGGGTAGCGAGCAGTACTTC. Encoded protein: CASSQSARQGSEQYF.

This clonotype has more than one count but fewer than ten. The chain carries TRBV7-2 and TRBJ2-1, with TRBD2 identical over 7 bases. With V trimmed by 4 bases and J by 5 bases, 5 bases remained unmatched. The CDR3 consists of 14 residues. Per germline, CDR1 SGHTA and CDR2 FQGNSA. The CDR3 sequence is CASSSGLIHNEQFF. CDR3 in DNA: TGTGCCAGCAGCTCGGGACTAATCCACAATGAGCAGTTCTTC.

This clonotype came up many times. V usage is TRBV6-5 and J usage is TRBJ2-7, with D tentatively TRBD1 (6 bases). The CDR3 length is 14 residues. Between the trimmed V and J ends, which lost 6 bases and 2 bases, there was a span of 14 bases. CDR1 and CDR2 from the germline V gene are MNHEY and SVGAGI. The CDR3 DNA follows: TGTGCCAGCAGGAGCGGTGACAGGACCTACGAGCAGTACTTC. Encoded protein: CASRSGDRTYEQYF.

The sample holds many counts of this clonotype. The chain carries TRBV6-7 and TRBJ2-3, with 7 bases aligning to TRBD1. TRBV6-7 is reported as an ORF; its role is uncertain. Trimming at V came to 6 bases and at J to 0 bases, leaving 9 bases not matched to a gene. This CDR3 contains 16 residues. Written as DNA, the CDR3 is TGTGCCAGCAGGCTACGTCCGACAGGGAGCACAGATACGCAGTATTTT. It is translated as CASRLRPTGSTDTQYF.

The table lists this clonotype with many counts. This sequence joins TRBV19 and TRBJ1-3, with unresolved D. V was pared by 6 bases and J by 4 bases, with 13 bases between. Germline lookup yields CDR1 LNHDA and CDR2 SQIVND (reference sequence). The CDR3 is 14 amino acids. The CDR3 is CASSIKAGGNTIYF. CDR3 sequence (DNA): TGTGCCAGTAGCATTAAGGCGGGAGGAAACACCATATATTTT.

Comments on this clonotype: Being one base from a much bigger clone, this may be a read error. The rearrangement uses TRBV30 and TRBJ2-7, with 10 bases identical to TRBD2. CDR3 length: 14 residues. The germline V gene encodes CDR1 GTSNPN and CDR2 SVGIG (reference sequence). After removal of 1 base from V and 2 bases from J, the junction contained 2 bases not matched to a gene. The CDR3 spells CAWSGTSGPYEQYF. CDR3 coding DNA: TGTGCCTGGAGTGGGACTAGCGGACCCTACGAGCAGTACTTC.

This clonotype was counted at least ten times. The rearrangement uses TRBV5-5 and TRBJ2-6; D is unresolved. CDR3 size: 16 residues. Looked up from germline, CDR1 is SGHKS and CDR2 is YYEKEE (reference sequence). V lost 4 bases and J lost 0, with 11 bases in between. The CDR3 here is CASSLDKSSGANVLTF. The CDR3 DNA follows: TGTGCCAGCAGCCTCGATAAGAGCTCTGGGGCCAACGTCCTGACTTTC.

This clonotype showed up many times. The V and J genes are TRBV7-2 and TRBJ2-7; 7 bases fit TRBD2. The CDR3 length is 13 residues. V was pared by 5 bases and J by 3 bases, with 4 bases of the junction left unmatched. CDR1 and CDR2 (germline): SGHTA, FQGNSA. The CDR3 protein is CASSRGLGYEQYF. CDR3 DNA sequence: TGTGCCAGCAGCCGAGGACTAGGCTACGAGCAGTACTTC.

CDR3 residues: CASSISYLARQPQHF. The CDR3 bases are TGTGCCAGTAGTATCTCGTACCTTGCGCGGCAGCCCCAGCATTTT. The V gene is TRBV19, the J gene TRBJ1-5; D not certain. Trimming cost V 3 bases and J 7 bases, with 16 bases left between them. The CDR3 runs to 15 residues. Germline lookup yields CDR1 LNHDA and CDR2 SQIVND (reference sequence).

By share, this clonotype counts as medium-sized. This chain joins TRBV5-1 and TRBJ1-1; 9 bases line up with TRBD1. The germline V gene encodes CDR1 SGHRS and CDR2 YFSETQ. The CDR3 spans 19 residues. The ends lost 3 bases at V and 4 bases at J; junction bases unmatched: 19. This CDR3 is CASSSWGVPGQGLGTEAFF. In nucleotides, the CDR3 is TGCGCCAGCAGCTCGTGGGGGGTCCCGGGACAGGGATTGGGCACTGAAGCTTTCTTT.

The V gene is TRBV18, the J gene TRBJ1-2, with D possibly being TRBD1 (6 bases). This CDR3 comprises 14 residues. Germline V gene lookup returns CDR1 KGHSH and CDR2 LQKENI. Trimming stripped 6 bases from V and 4 bases from J, with 15 bases between. In DNA, the CDR3 is TGTGCCAGCTCCCCCCGACAGGAATCCTATGGCTACACCTTC. It is translated as CASSPRQESYGYTF.

This clonotype was seen at least ten times. The rearrangement uses TRBV5-1 and TRBJ1-1, with TRBD1 identical over 11 bases. Per the germline V gene, CDR1 is SGHRS and CDR2 is YFSETQ. J lost 5 bases, V lost 1 base, and 4 bases had no gene match. The CDR3 is 15 amino acids. For the CDR3, the DNA is TGCGCCAGCAGCTTGAGCGGGACAGGGGGAACTGAAGCTTTCTTT. The encoded protein is CASSLSGTGGTEAFF.

Turning to this clonotype: One end of the junction is discordant with germline, which a read error may explain. V gene TRBV20-1 combines with J gene TRBJ2-7; D is uncertain. The germline CDR1 and CDR2 sequences are DFQATT and SNEGSKA (reference sequence). The CDR3 is made up of 14 amino acids. CDR3 coding DNA: TGTAGTGCTAGAAACCCCGGGCTGGGCTACGAGCAGTACTTC. It specifies CSARNPGLGYEQYF.

This clonotype has at least ten counts. The chain combines TRBV9 with TRBJ2-1; a weak D match, TRBD1 (5 bases). Germline assignment: CDR1 SGDLS and CDR2 YYNGEE. The V end lost 3 bases, the J end lost 4 bases, and 8 bases lay between the germline ends. This CDR3 is built from 13 residues. This chain's CDR3 is CASSEGNYNEQFF. The CDR3 DNA reads TGTGCCAGCAGCGAGGGGAATTACAATGAGCAGTTCTTC.

This clonotype rates as medium-sized. The chain employs TRBV5-1 and TRBJ2-3; D is perhaps TRBD2 (6 bases). The CDR3 totals 16 residues. V was pared by 4 bases and J by 0 bases, with 15 bases between. Germline V CDR1 and CDR2: SGHRS, YFSETQ. Written as DNA, the CDR3 is TGCGCCAGCAGCAGTGGAGCGGGTATAAGCACAGATACGCAGTATTTT. Translated, it gives CASSSGAGISTDTQYF. The variable domain in full, with the rest retrieved from reference TRBV5-1 and TRBJ2-3, is KAGVTQTPRYLIKTRGQQVTLSCSPISGHRSVSWYQQTPGQGLQFLFEYFSETQRNKGNFPGRFSGRQFSNSRSEMNVSTLELGDSALYLCASSSGAGISTDTQYFGPGTRLTVL.

By share of the sample, this clonotype is medium-sized. The chain is built from TRBV27 and TRBJ2-3; TRBD1 agrees at 8 bases. The germline V gene encodes CDR1 MNHEY and CDR2 SMNVEV (reference sequence). J lost 7 bases, V lost 10 bases, and 22 bases had no gene match. The CDR3 sequence is 17 residues long. CDR3 bases: TGTGCCACCCGGGAAGTCGGGCAGGGGGCCGTCCTTTATACGCAGTATTTT. As protein: CATREVGQGAVLYTQYF.

This chain joins TRBV20-1 and TRBJ1-1; unclear D gene. The V end lost 1 base, the J end lost 1 base, and 13 bases lay between the germline ends. The germline CDR1 and CDR2 sequences are DFQATT and SNEGSKA (reference sequence). This CDR3 contains 15 residues. The CDR3 bases are TGCAGTGCTAGAGTACATTGGGGTAAGAACACTGAAGCTTTCTTT. Translating it yields CSARVHWGKNTEAFF.

The table lists this clonotype with a few counts. J is TRBJ2-1 and V is TRBV5-6; no clear D gene. V was pared by 5 bases and J by 7 bases, with 7 bases between. The germline CDR1 and CDR2 sequences are SGHDT and YYEEEE. This CDR3 contains 11 residues. CDR3 region: CASSLENEQFF. CDR3 bases: TGTGCCAGCAGTCTGGAAAATGAGCAGTTCTTC.

Ten or more counts support this clonotype. This chain links TRBV11-2 with TRBJ2-5; TRBD1 might be the D (6 bases). Trimming pared 5 bases from V and 5 bases from J, leaving 21 bases between. CDR3 length: 16 amino acids. Germline-derived CDR1 and CDR2 are SGHAT and FQNNGV. CDR3 sequence: CASSRMDRTPHETQYF. The CDR3 DNA reads as TGTGCCAGCAGCCGGATGGACAGAACCCCACACGAGACCCAGTACTTC.